This entry features one T cell receptor beta chain sequence. Its target is unknown. The data derive from a study of cytomegalovirus exposure and HLA in healthy donors. Whole-study results and caveats: A few V segments could not be told apart, such as TRBV6-2 and TRBV6-3, and were left out.

PCR employed 60 Vbeta and 13 Jbeta primers. Some clones are missing from TCRdb's copy, which holds only in-frame ones; the method was immunoSEQ multiplex PCR. The sample yields around 200,000 clones, 84% seen once. Trimming shortened V by 3 bases and J by 2 bases, and 15 bases separated the two germline ends. Germline CDR1 and CDR2: SGHRS and YFSETQ. The CDR3 totals 15 residues. The sequenced material came from PBMCs. The sequence derives from a woman in her fifties or sixties in good health and CMV-seropositive. The chain carries TRBV5-1 and TRBJ2-7; D might be TRBD1 (6 bases). CDR3 sequence (DNA): TGCGCCAGCAGCTCGGAACAGGGACCCACCTACGAGCAGTACTTC. As protein: CASSSEQGPTYEQYF. Looking up the rest from reference TRBV5-1 and TRBJ2-7 gives the full variable domain: KAGVTQTPRYLIKTRGQQVTLSCSPISGHRSVSWYQQTPGQGLQFLFEYFSETQRNKGNFPGRFSGRQFSNSRSEMNVSTLELGDSALYLCASSSEQGPTYEQYFGPGTRLTVT.